Following are 31 T cell receptor beta chains from one sample sequenced in a study of T cell repertoires in cytomegalovirus infection. TCRdb analysed the reads with MiXCR anew, one entry per CDR3 protein. The sample has 150,000 to 200,000 distinct CDR3 sequences; about 30% are singletons. The specimen sequenced was PBMCs. All receptors derive from a human donor in good health (CMV status not recorded). Some clones in this sample may be carry-over from other donors' samples.

The chain uses TRBV30 and TRBJ1-2, with 7 bases identical to TRBD1. The CDR3 loop spans 11 amino acids. After removal of 7 bases from V and 7 bases from J, the junction contained 6 bases not matched to a gene. The germline gives CDR1 GTSNPN, CDR2 SVGIG (reference sequence). CDR3 coding DNA: TGTGCCTTGACAGGGCCGGGTGGCTACACCTTC. Translated: CALTGPGGYTF.

There are many counts of this clonotype. The V and J genes are TRBV7-6 and TRBJ1-2; D is unclear. Per germline, CDR1 SGHVS and CDR2 FNYEAQ. The V and J ends lost 6 bases and 7 bases respectively, with 18 bases between them. This CDR3 spans 14 amino acids. The CDR3: CASSPSGLVAGYTF. The DNA of the CDR3 is TGTGCCAGCAGTCCTTCGGGCCTGGTGGCTGGCTACACCTTC.

This clonotype was seen more than once but under ten times. The chain links TRBV6-2 or TRBV6-3 to TRBJ2-5, with D possibly matching TRBD2 (6 bases). This CDR3 is built from 16 residues. Germline CDR1 and CDR2: MNHEY and SVGEGT. V lost 5 bases to trimming and J lost 5 bases, with 21 bases between them. The CDR3 sequence is CASSNRLGGTEETQYF. The DNA of the CDR3 is TGTGCCAGCAGTAACCGCCTGGGCGGGACGGAGGAGACCCAGTACTTC.

This clonotype was observed many times. The V call is TRBV7-2, the J call TRBJ2-3; possible D gene TRBD1, 5 bases. Germline-derived CDR1 and CDR2 are SGHTA and FQGNSA. The CDR3 totals 18 residues. Trimming pared 5 bases from V and 2 bases from J, leaving 23 bases between. In DNA, the CDR3 is TGTGCCAGCAGCCTCGACGGCCGACAGAGAACCCACACAGATACGCAGTATTTT. It specifies CASSLDGRQRTHTDTQYF.

This clonotype was detected a few times. The genes are TRBV10-3 and TRBJ1-1; possibly TRBD1 for D (6 bases). The CDR3 runs 13 residues. CDR1 ENHRY and CDR2 SYGVKD come from the germline V gene. Trimming removed 6 bases from V and 1 base from J, with 9 bases in between. The CDR3 DNA reads as TGTGCCATCAGCCCGGGACAGAACACTGAAGCTTTCTTT. Its protein is CAISPGQNTEAFF.

This clonotype was seen more than once but under ten times. This chain joins TRBV25-1 and TRBJ2-5, with 8 bases aligning to TRBD2. Germline V gene data show CDR1 as MGHDK and CDR2 as SYGVNS. The CDR3 covers 15 residues. Germline trimming cut 3 bases from V and 2 bases from J; bases unmatched to any gene: 5. CDR3 coding DNA: TGTGCCAGCAGTGATAGAGCGGGGGTACAAGAGACCCAGTACTTC. It is translated as CASSDRAGVQETQYF. The full variable domain, completed using reference TRBV25-1 and TRBJ2-5, is EADIYQTPRYLVIGTGKKITLECSQTMGHDKMYWYQQDPGMELHLIHYSYGVNSTEKGDLSSESTVSRIRTEHFPLTLESARPSHTSQYLCASSDRAGVQETQYFGPGTRLLVL.

The rearrangement links TRBV12-3 or TRBV12-4 to TRBJ2-2; tentative D call: TRBD1 (5 bases). The V and J ends lost 7 bases and 1 base respectively, with 16 bases between them. The CDR3 contains 16 residues. CDR3 bases: TGTGCCAGCACTCTCCAAGGGGAAGGGAACACCGGGGAGCTGTTTTTT. It codes for CASTLQGEGNTGELFF.

This rearrangement joins TRBV3-1 to TRBJ1-1; 8 positions match TRBD1. The CDR3 is 14 residues long. The germline CDR1 and CDR2 sequences are LGHDT and YNNKEL (reference sequence). V was clipped by 5 bases and J by 4 bases; unmatched bases: 6. The chain's CDR3 is CASSLSDRVTEAFF. The CDR3 DNA reads as TGTGCCAGCAGCTTGTCGGACAGGGTCACTGAAGCTTTCTTT.

The chain is built from TRBV3-1 and TRBJ2-1, with D unresolved. Germline CDR1 LGHDT, CDR2 YNNKEL (reference sequence). Trimming shortened V by 6 bases and J by 4 bases, and 10 bases separated the two germline ends. This CDR3 spans 13 amino acids. In nucleotides, the CDR3 is TGTGCCAGCAGGAAAGGAAGGTACAATGAGCAGTTCTTC. It is translated as CASRKGRYNEQFF.

This clonotype came up a few times. The chain recombines TRBV7-9 with TRBJ1-1; TRBD1 is a possible D gene (6 bases). Germline assignment: CDR1 SEHNR and CDR2 FQNEAQ (reference sequence). Trimming shortened V by 5 bases and J by 7 bases, and 11 bases separated the two germline ends. The CDR3 is made up of 12 amino acids. The CDR3 spells CASSIGQIEAFF. CDR3 bases: TGTGCCAGCAGCATTGGACAGATTGAAGCTTTCTTT.

Only a few counts were recorded for this clonotype. The gene calls are TRBV6-1 and TRBJ1-5; no clear D. Per germline, CDR1 MNHNS and CDR2 SASEGT. With 6 bases removed from V and 3 bases from J, the gap between germline ends came to 12 bases. This CDR3 contains 14 residues. The CDR3 sequence is CASSLTPFNQPQHF. CDR3 bases: TGTGCCAGCAGCCTGACACCGTTCAATCAGCCCCAGCATTTT.

The rearrangement links TRBV20-1 to TRBJ1-1; no clear D. This CDR3 is built from 16 residues. Germline lookup yields CDR1 DFQATT and CDR2 SNEGSKA (reference sequence). V lost 7 bases, J lost 0 bases, and 21 bases lay in between. The CDR3 protein is CSVPPLPEEVNTEAFF. For the CDR3, the DNA is TGCAGTGTTCCTCCCCTACCGGAGGAGGTGAACACTGAAGCTTTCTTT.

J is TRBJ2-3 and V is TRBV20-1; weak D call: TRBD2 (7 bases). In germline, CDR1 is DFQATT, CDR2 SNEGSKA (reference sequence). This CDR3 has 14 residues. Trimming pared 3 bases from V and 0 bases from J, leaving 10 bases between. The CDR3 reads CSARGGASTDTQYF. The DNA for the CDR3 is TGCAGTGCTAGGGGGGGGGCCAGCACAGATACGCAGTATTTT.

In regard to this clonotype: Just one base apart from a much larger clone, this may be a read error. This chain connects TRBV7-6 to TRBJ2-3; 16 bases are a match to TRBD2. Germline loops: CDR1 SGHVS, CDR2 FNYEAQ. CDR3 length: 18 amino acids. The CDR3 here is CASSTGLAGGDLTATQYF. The CDR3 region has the DNA TGTGCCAGCAGCACGGGACTAGCGGGGGGGGACCTCACAGCTACGCAGTATTTT.

The chain joins TRBV4-1 to TRBJ1-2; D possibly corresponds to TRBD1 (5 bases). This CDR3 has 17 residues. With 0 bases removed from V and 2 bases from J, the gap between germline ends came to 16 bases. Germline values: CDR1 MGHRA, CDR2 YSYEKL. Here the CDR3 DNA reads TGCGCCAGCAGCCAAGAAGTGGGCGGCAGGGCAAACTATGGCTACACCTTC. Its protein is CASSQEVGGRANYGYTF.

This clonotype was detected only a few times. The chain joins TRBV6-6 to TRBJ2-7; 12 bases are a match to TRBD2. The CDR3 length is 16 residues. Unmatched junction bases numbered 8, after V lost 4 bases and J lost 4 bases. CDR1 and CDR2 (germline): MNHNY, SVGAGI (reference sequence). The CDR3 nucleotides are TGTGCCAGCAGTTTCGTTGTGGGGACTAGCGGGTACGAGCAGTACTTC. Its translation is CASSFVVGTSGYEQYF.

This clonotype has only one observation. V gene TRBV12-3 or TRBV12-4 combines with J gene TRBJ1-1; D is unresolved. The CDR3 covers 13 residues. V lost 3 bases and J 2 bases, leaving 7 bases between the germline ends. The CDR3 spells CASSLIRNTEAFF. In DNA, the CDR3 is TGTGCCAGCAGTTTGATCAGAAACACTGAAGCTTTCTTT.

This chain connects TRBV24-1 to TRBJ2-2; D remains unclear. Germline CDR1 and CDR2: KGHDR and SFDVKD. There are 16 residues in the CDR3. Trimming removed 2 bases at V and 2 bases at J, with 11 bases between. CDR3 loop: CATSDSVAANTGELFF. The CDR3 DNA follows: TGTGCCACCAGTGATTCTGTCGCCGCAAACACCGGGGAGCTGTTTTTT.

This clonotype was seen a handful of times. CDR3: CASSWEDRVNYGYTF. The CDR3 nucleotides are TGCGCCAGCAGCTGGGAGGACAGAGTCAACTATGGCTACACCTTC. The rearrangement links TRBV5-1 to TRBJ1-2; D perhaps matches TRBD1 (6 bases). The CDR3 totals 15 residues. V lost 3 bases and J 2 bases, leaving 14 bases between the germline ends. Germline V gene sequence: CDR1 SGHRS, CDR2 YFSETQ.

This clonotype was picked up a small number of times. This sequence joins TRBV11-2 and TRBJ1-1; D unresolved. Trimming took off 0 bases at V and 0 bases at J, with 11 bases between the two ends. Per the germline V gene, CDR1 is SGHAT and CDR2 is FQNNGV. The CDR3 runs to 16 residues. The CDR3 spells CASSLDSGQVNTEAFF. The CDR3 coding sequence is TGTGCCAGCAGCTTAGATTCGGGTCAGGTGAACACTGAAGCTTTCTTT.

The CDR3 nucleotides read TGTGCCTGGAGTGTACCAGGGACCGGTCAGCCCCAGCATTTT. Amino acid sequence: CAWSVPGTGQPQHF. V and J are TRBV30 and TRBJ1-5, with D possibly TRBD1 on 5 matching bases. V lost 0 bases to trimming and J lost 6 bases, with 12 bases between them. This CDR3 is 14 amino acids long. CDR1 is GTSNPN and CDR2 is SVGIG in the germline V gene (reference sequence).

This chain links TRBV6-6 with TRBJ2-3; the match to TRBD1 covers 8 bases. This CDR3 is built from 14 residues. Losses at the gene ends were 7 bases for V and 1 base for J; bases not matched to a gene: 4. In germline, CDR1 is MNHNY, CDR2 SVGAGI (reference sequence). As DNA, the CDR3 is TGTGCCAGCACCCCGACAGGGGGCACAGATACGCAGTATTTT. Amino acid sequence: CASTPTGGTDTQYF.

Only a few counts were recorded for this clonotype. The gene calls are TRBV11-2 and TRBJ2-5; 7 bases align to TRBD1. Trimming at V came to 5 bases and at J to 0 bases, leaving 6 bases not matched to a gene. The CDR3 length is 15 residues. From germline, CDR1 is SGHAT and CDR2 FQNNGV. In nucleotides, the CDR3 is TGTGCCAGCAGCCCAGGGGGTTTGTACCAAGAGACCCAGTACTTC. This codes for CASSPGGLYQETQYF.

There are a few counts of this clonotype. The V gene is TRBV20-1, the J gene TRBJ1-1; TRBD1 matches at 7 bases. V trimming: 6 bases; J trimming: 4 bases; junction bases outside the gene matches: 8. CDR3 size: 13 residues. The germline gives CDR1 DFQATT, CDR2 SNEGSKA (reference sequence). CDR3 nucleotides: TGCAGTGCCGAGACAGGGAGGGCCACTGAAGCTTTCTTT. Its translation is CSAETGRATEAFF.

This clonotype was picked up a small number of times. The chain couples TRBV5-3 to TRBJ2-4; D is unresolved. Being an ORF, TRBV5-3 has a function that is uncertain. The CDR3 has 18 residues. The ends were cut back, 4 bases at V and 1 base at J, with 21 bases in the middle. Here the CDR3 reads CARSHQPFLIRAKNIQYF. In nucleotides, the CDR3 is TGTGCCAGAAGCCACCAACCATTTTTGATTCGGGCCAAAAACATTCAGTACTTC.

This chain connects TRBV28 to TRBJ2-1; D perhaps matches TRBD1 (6 bases). Trimming took 2 bases from V and 0 from J, leaving 8 bases between them. The CDR3 has 15 amino acids. Germline V CDR1 and CDR2: MDHEN, SYDVKM. CDR3 protein: CASSLVGASYNEQFF. The DNA for the CDR3 is TGTGCCAGCAGTTTAGTGGGGGCCTCCTACAATGAGCAGTTCTTC.

The V call is TRBV19, the J call TRBJ2-2; D might be TRBD1 (5 bases). The germline CDR1 and CDR2 sequences are LNHDA and SQIVND (reference sequence). The CDR3 runs 14 residues. V lost 7 bases and J 3 bases, leaving 12 bases between the germline ends. CDR3 amino acids: CASTREGDTGELFF. DNA for the CDR3: TGTGCCAGTACCCGAGAAGGGGACACCGGGGAGCTGTTTTTT.

This clonotype was found a few times. The chain employs TRBV28 and TRBJ2-7; 7 bases agree with TRBD1. This CDR3 contains 14 residues. The ends lost 4 bases at V and 3 bases at J; junction bases unmatched: 6. CDR1 and CDR2 (germline): MDHEN, SYDVKM. The CDR3 protein is CASSSRGFIYEQYF. The CDR3 bases are TGTGCCAGCAGTTCCAGGGGGTTTATCTACGAGCAGTACTTC.

The rearrangement joins TRBV6-2 or TRBV6-3 to TRBJ2-1, with D perhaps TRBD1 or TRBD2 (6 bases each). Trimming cost V 2 bases and J 0 bases, with 26 bases left between them. The CDR3 spans 21 residues. Germline CDR1 and CDR2: MNHEY and SVGEGT. The CDR3 DNA sequence: TGTGCCAGCAGTTACCCGGGGGTCGAGCACGCAGGGGCTCCCTCCTACAATGAGCAGTTCTTC. Translating it yields CASSYPGVEHAGAPSYNEQFF.

The sample holds a few counts of this clonotype. This chain uses TRBV7-8 with TRBJ1-6; possibly TRBD1 for D (5 bases). CDR3 length: 17 amino acids. Between the trimmed V and J ends, which lost 0 bases and 3 bases, there was a span of 12 bases. The germline V gene has CDR1 SGHVS and CDR2 FQNEAQ. The CDR3 region is CASSLALAGSYNSPLHF. The CDR3 DNA is TGTGCCAGCAGCTTAGCCCTGGCAGGGAGCTATAATTCACCCCTCCACTTT.

This clonotype was recorded a few times. This chain uses TRBV5-1 with TRBJ1-4, with TRBD1 identical over 8 bases. The V segment lost 4 bases and the J segment 3 bases; nucleotides outside the gene matches: 8. The CDR3 length is 16 residues. CDR1 and CDR2 (germline): SGHRS, YFSETQ. The CDR3 DNA reads TGCGCCAGCAGCGCGGCGGACAGGGCGGCTAATGAAAAACTGTTTTTT. Residues: CASSAADRAANEKLFF.